This T cell receptor beta chain was obtained from a study of CD8+CD57+ T cells in acquired aplastic anemia. Study-wide results and caveats: Comparison of patients with controls identified about 27 shared CD8+ CDR3 sequences.

Genomic DNA was employed as the template in profiling TCR beta VDJ and CDR3. One entry per CDR3 protein results from TCRdb running MiXCR on the reads. The data hold over 150,000 distinct CDR3 sequences, with 45% to 60% observed a single time. The CDR3 is 15 residues long. CDR1 is DFQATT, CDR2 SNEGSKA, per germline (reference sequence). V was clipped by 5 bases and J by 7 bases; unmatched bases: 15. Patients sequenced had flow cytometry evidence of CD8+CD57+ cell expansion. With respect to this clonotype: Its antigen is currently unknown.

The sequenced material came from sorted CD4+, CD8+, or CD8+CD57+ T cells (not recorded which) from PBMCs. The chain employs TRBV20-1 and TRBJ2-7, with 9 bases fitting TRBD2. The TCR was taken from a human donor with aplastic anemia. The CDR3 nucleotides are TGCAGTGCTCCAAGTATGGGGCGGGGGGGTTTGGAGCAGTACTTC. This gives the protein CSAPSMGRGGLEQYF.